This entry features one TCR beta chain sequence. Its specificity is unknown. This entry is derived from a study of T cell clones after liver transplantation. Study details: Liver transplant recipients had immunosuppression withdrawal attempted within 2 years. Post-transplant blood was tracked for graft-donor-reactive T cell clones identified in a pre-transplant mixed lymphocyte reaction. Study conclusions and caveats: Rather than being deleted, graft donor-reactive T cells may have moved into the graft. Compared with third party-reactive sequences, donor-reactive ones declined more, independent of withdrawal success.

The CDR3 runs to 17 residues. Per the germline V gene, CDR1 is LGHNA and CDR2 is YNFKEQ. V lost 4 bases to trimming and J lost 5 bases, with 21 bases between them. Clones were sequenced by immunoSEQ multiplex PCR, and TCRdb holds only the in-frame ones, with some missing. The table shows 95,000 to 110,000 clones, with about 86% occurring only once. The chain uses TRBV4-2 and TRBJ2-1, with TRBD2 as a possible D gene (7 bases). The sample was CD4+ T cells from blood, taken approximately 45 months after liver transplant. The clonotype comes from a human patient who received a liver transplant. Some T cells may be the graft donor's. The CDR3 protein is CASSRPEGGGNNNEQFF. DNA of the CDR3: TGTGCCAGCAGCCGCCCGGAGGGAGGGGGAAACAACAATGAGCAGTTCTTC.